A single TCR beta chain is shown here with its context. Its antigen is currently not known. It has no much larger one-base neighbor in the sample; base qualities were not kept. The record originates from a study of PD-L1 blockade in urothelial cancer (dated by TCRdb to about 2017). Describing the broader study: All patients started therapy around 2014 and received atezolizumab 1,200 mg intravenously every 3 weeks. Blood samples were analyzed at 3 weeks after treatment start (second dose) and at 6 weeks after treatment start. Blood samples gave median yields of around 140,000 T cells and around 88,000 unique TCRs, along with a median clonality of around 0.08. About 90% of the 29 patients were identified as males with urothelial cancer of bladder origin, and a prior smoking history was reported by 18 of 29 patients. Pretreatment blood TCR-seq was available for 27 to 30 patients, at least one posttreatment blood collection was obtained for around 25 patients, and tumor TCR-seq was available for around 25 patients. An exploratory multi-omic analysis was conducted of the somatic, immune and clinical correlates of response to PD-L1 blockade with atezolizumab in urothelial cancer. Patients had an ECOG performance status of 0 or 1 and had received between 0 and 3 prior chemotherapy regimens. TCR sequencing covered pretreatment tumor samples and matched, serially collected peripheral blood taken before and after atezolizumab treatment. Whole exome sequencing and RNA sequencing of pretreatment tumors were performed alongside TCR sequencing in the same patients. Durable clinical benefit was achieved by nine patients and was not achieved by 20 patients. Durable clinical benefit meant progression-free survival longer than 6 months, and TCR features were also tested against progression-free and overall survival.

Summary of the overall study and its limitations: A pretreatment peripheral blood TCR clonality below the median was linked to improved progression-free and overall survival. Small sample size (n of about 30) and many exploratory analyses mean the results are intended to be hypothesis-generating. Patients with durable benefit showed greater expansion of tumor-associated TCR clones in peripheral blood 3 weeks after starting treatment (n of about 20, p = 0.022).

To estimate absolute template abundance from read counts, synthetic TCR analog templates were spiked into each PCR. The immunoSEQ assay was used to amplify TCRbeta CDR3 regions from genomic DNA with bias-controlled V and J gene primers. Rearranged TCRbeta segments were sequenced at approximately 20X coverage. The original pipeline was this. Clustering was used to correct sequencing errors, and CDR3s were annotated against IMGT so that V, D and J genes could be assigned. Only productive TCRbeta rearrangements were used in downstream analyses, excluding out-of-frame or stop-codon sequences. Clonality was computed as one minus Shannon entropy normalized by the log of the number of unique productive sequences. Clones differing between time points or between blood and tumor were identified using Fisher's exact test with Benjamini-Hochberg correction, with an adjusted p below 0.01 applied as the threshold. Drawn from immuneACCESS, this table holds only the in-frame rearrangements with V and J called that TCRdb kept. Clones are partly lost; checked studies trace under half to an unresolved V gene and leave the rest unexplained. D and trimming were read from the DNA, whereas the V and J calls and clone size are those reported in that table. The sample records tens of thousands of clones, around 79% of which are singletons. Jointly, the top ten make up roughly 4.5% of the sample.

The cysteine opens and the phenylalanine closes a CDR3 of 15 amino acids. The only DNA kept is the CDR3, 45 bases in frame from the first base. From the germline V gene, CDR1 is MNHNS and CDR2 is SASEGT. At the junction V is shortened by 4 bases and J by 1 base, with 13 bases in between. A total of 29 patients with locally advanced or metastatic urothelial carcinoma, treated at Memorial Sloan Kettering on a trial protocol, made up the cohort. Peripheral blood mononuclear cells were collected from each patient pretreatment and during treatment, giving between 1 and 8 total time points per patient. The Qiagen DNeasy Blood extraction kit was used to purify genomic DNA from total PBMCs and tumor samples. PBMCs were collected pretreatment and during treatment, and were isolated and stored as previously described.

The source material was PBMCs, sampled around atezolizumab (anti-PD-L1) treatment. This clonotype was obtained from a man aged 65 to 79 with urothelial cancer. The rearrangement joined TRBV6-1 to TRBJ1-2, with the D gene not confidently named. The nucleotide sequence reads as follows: TGTGCCAGCAGTGTCGACTTTGGCGTTAACTATGGCTACACCTTC. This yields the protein CASSVDFGVNYGYTF.